Sequencing of this TCR beta chain was carried out in a study of blood T cell repertoires in COVID-19. The CDR3 is 13 amino acids. Germline assignment: CDR1 SNHLY and CDR2 FYNNEI. Trimming removed 8 bases at V and 4 bases at J, with 12 bases between. Libraries were prepared by immunoSEQ multiplex PCR; TCRdb keeps only in-frame clonotypes and omits some of them. Of under 200,000 clones in the sample, almost 85% were seen once. Material: peripheral blood. This clonotype was obtained from a man aged 35 to 55 who had recovered from COVID-19. The chain links TRBV2 to TRBJ1-5, with D perhaps TRBD1 (6 bases). In nucleotides, the CDR3 is TGTGCCAGCTCAAACAGGGTAAATCAGCCCCAGCATTTT. This codes for CASSNRVNQPQHF.